These T cell receptor beta chains were read from a single sample in a study of T cells in Graves' hyperthyroidism and ophthalmopathy. From the multiplex PCR reads, TCRdb called clonotypes with MiXCR, one entry per CDR3 protein. The sample comprises 490,000 or so distinct CDR3 sequences, over 45% of which are singletons, and about 40% rests with the top ten. Material: peripheral blood or thyroid tissue (not recorded which). Every receptor here comes from an adult woman with Graves' disease, either hyperthyroidism or ophthalmopathy (not recorded which). Each CDR3 is given with its conserved first and last residue. A D gene is named only where the DNA matches it firmly. Size is omitted from some rows. Given values are once, few, many or a class for expanded clones.

TRBD1	TRBJ1-6	TRBV5-1	NA	TGCGCCAGCAAGTCTGGGACAGACCGAATGGGGTCACCCCTCCACTTT	CASKSGTDRMGSPLHF
NA	TRBJ2-2	TRBV5-1	many	TGCGCCAGCAGCTTGGGGCAGACGAACACCGGGGAGCTGTTTTTT	CASSLGQTNTGELFF
NA	TRBJ2-7	TRBV25-1	few	TGTGCCAGCAGCCCCGAGGACAAATACGAGCAGTACTTC	CASSPEDKYEQYF
NA	TRBJ2-7	TRBV15	NA	TGTGCCACCAGCAGCCCCGGCCAGGGTAGGGGGGGGACCTACTTC	CATSSPGQGRGGTYF
NA	TRBJ2-5	TRBV7-9	NA	TGTGCCAGCAGCCCCACTGAGGGGAGCCAAGAGACCCAGTACTTC	CASSPTEGSQETQYF
NA	TRBJ1-1	TRBV7-2	few	TGTGCCAGCAGTCCAAGATGGGTTCTGGCGATGAACACTGAAGCTTTCTTT	CASSPRWVLAMNTEAFF
NA	TRBJ2-5	TRBV7-9	NA	TGTGCCAGCAGCATCGGACAGTTCCAAGAGACCCAGTACTTC	CASSIGQFQETQYF
TRBD1	TRBJ2-1	TRBV29-1	few	TGCAGCGCCCGGGACAGGGCGGTCAATGAGCAGTTCTTC	CSARDRAVNEQFF
TRBD1	TRBJ1-2	TRBV24-1	NA	TGTGCCACCCGAGCTAGGGGGCATGGTGTAGACTATGGCTACACCTTC	CATRARGHGVDYGYTF
NA	TRBJ2-2	TRBV7-3	many	TGTGCCAGCAGCTCCGGACTCGTCGTCCCTGCTGAGCTGTTTTTT	CASSSGLVVPAELFF
TRBD2	TRBJ2-2	TRBV29-1	NA	TGCAGCGTTTCCCTAATTCGGGGCGTTGGGCCTAGCGGGACTAAAGGGAACACCGGGGAGCTGTTTTTT	CSVSLIRGVGPSGTKGNTGELFF
NA	TRBJ2-2	TRBV19	once	TGTGCCAGCGGACCAGGACGTCCGAACACCGGGGAGCTGTTTTTT	CASGPGRPNTGELFF
NA	TRBJ2-7	TRBV9	many	TGTGCCAGCAGCTTATCCCCCGGGACCCTCGAGCAGTACTTC	CASSLSPGTLEQYF
NA	TRBJ2-7	TRBV7-6	NA	TGTGCCAGCAGCTCTGACATATCCTACGAGCAGTACTTC	CASSSDISYEQYF
NA	TRBJ1-2	TRBV29-1	NA	TGCAGCGTTTTGATGGGGCCCACAGATGGCTACACCTTC	CSVLMGPTDGYTF
NA	TRBJ2-7	TRBV7-2	NA	TGTGCCAGCAGCTTAGGGTCTGGCAGCCACTACGAGCAGTACTTC	CASSLGSGSHYEQYF
NA	TRBJ2-7	TRBV29-1	NA	TGCAGCGTTGTGTCGGTGGAGTACGAGCAGTACTTC	CSVVSVEYEQYF
TRBD1	TRBJ1-4	TRBV5-1	once	TGTGCCAGCAGGCCGGGGACAGGGTCGAATGAAAAACTGTTTTTT	CASRPGTGSNEKLFF
TRBD1	TRBJ2-5	TRBV2	NA	TGTGCCAGCACAATCAGGGGGCGAAAAGAGACCCAGTACTTC	CASTIRGRKETQYF
NA	TRBJ1-5	TRBV29-1	NA	TGCAGCGTTGAACTAGCGGGGACGACAGCCAAAAATCAGCCCCAGCATTTT	CSVELAGTTAKNQPQHF
TRBD2	TRBJ2-7	TRBV6-2/TRBV6-3	NA	TGTGCCAGCAGACCCGGGACTAGCGGTAACCGAGCCTACGAGCAGTACTTC	CASRPGTSGNRAYEQYF
NA	TRBJ2-7	TRBV9	NA	TGTGCCAGCAGCGTAAGCGGATACTCCTACGAGCAGTACTTC	CASSVSGYSYEQYF
NA	TRBJ1-1	TRBV7-8	NA	TGTGCCACCAGCGGGGCAGGGCGCACTGAAGCTTTCTTT	CATSGAGRTEAFF
NA	TRBJ2-5	TRBV11-2	NA	TGTGCCAGCAGTTTACCCGGCAACCAAGAGACCCAGTACTTC	CASSLPGNQETQYF
TRBD1	TRBJ1-1	TRBV5-1	NA	TGCGCCAGCAGCCCTGGACAGGCACAGGGTAACACTGAAGCTTTCTTT	CASSPGQAQGNTEAFF
NA	TRBJ1-5	TRBV25-1	many	TGTGCCAGCAGTGATCCGGGGAAGGATAGCAATCAGCCCCAGCATTTT	CASSDPGKDSNQPQHF
NA	TRBJ1-2	TRBV10-3	NA	TGTGCCATCAGTGAGGGGGCCGTTGGCTACACCTTC	CAISEGAVGYTF
TRBD1	TRBJ1-1	TRBV12-3/TRBV12-4	NA	TGTGCCAGCAGTTTATGGGGGACAGGCACTGAAGCTTTCTTT	CASSLWGTGTEAFF
TRBD2	TRBJ2-7	TRBV7-2	NA	TGTGCCAGCAGCCCGGGACTAGCGGTGACCTACGAGCAGTACTTC	CASSPGLAVTYEQYF
TRBD1	TRBJ1-6	TRBV7-6	NA	TGTGCCAGCAGCTTAGAATGGGACAGGGGTTCACCCCTCCACTTT	CASSLEWDRGSPLHF
TRBD1	TRBJ2-5	TRBV27	NA	TGTGCCAGCAGTTTATGGCCCGGACAGGGACCCGAGACCCAGTACTTC	CASSLWPGQGPETQYF
TRBD1	TRBJ1-6	TRBV19	NA	TGTGCCAGTAGTTTTGGACAGGGGTTAGGGAATTCACCCCTCTACTTT	CASSFGQGLGNSPLYF
TRBD2	TRBJ2-2	TRBV5-1	few	TGCGCCAGCAGCTTGGCCGGCGGGAGCGGCTTGGACACCGGGGAGCTGTTTTTT	CASSLAGGSGLDTGELFF
NA	TRBJ1-6	TRBV7-2	many	TGTGCCAGCACCGGGACAAAGAATTCACCCCTCCACTTT	CASTGTKNSPLHF
NA	TRBJ2-5	TRBV20-1	NA	TGCAGTGCTTATACCCGGGAAGAGACCCAGTACTTC	CSAYTREETQYF
TRBD1	TRBJ2-7	TRBV7-9	NA	TGTGCCAGCAGCTTGGTACGACAGGGGGCTGACGAGCAGTACTTC	CASSLVRQGADEQYF
NA	TRBJ1-5	TRBV20-1	NA	TGCAGTGCTAGAGCCGTGAGGGAAGATAGAAGCACTGGTCAGCCCCAGCATTTT	CSARAVREDRSTGQPQHF
NA	TRBJ1-4	TRBV20-1	many	TGCAGTGCTAGTGACCGGGGTGGGGAAAAACTGTTTTTT	CSASDRGGEKLFF
NA	TRBJ2-2	TRBV7-9	once	TGTGCCAGCAGCTCGAACAGTCAATCCGGGGAGCTGTTTTTT	CASSSNSQSGELFF
NA	TRBJ1-4	TRBV19	many	TGTGCCAGTAGTCCCCGGGACGGGGGAAAAGAAAAACTGTTTTTT	CASSPRDGGKEKLFF
TRBD1	TRBJ1-6	TRBV7-8	NA	TGTGCCAGCAGCCCCCGGGACAGTAGCGCCTATAATTCACCCCTCCACTTT	CASSPRDSSAYNSPLHF
TRBD1	TRBJ1-5	TRBV29-1	NA	TGCACCGACAGGGGGGGGAGCAATCAGCCCCAGCATTTT	CTDRGGSNQPQHF
NA	TRBJ2-3	TRBV10-3	NA	TGTGCCATCAGTCCACCTTCTAGCACAGATACGCAGTATTTT	CAISPPSSTDTQYF
NA	TRBJ2-6	TRBV20-1	NA	TGCAGTGCCCAAGACAACTCTGGGGCCAACGTCCTGACTTTC	CSAQDNSGANVLTF